This TCR beta chain derives from a study of OX40 agonist ivuxolimab in advanced cancers. Broader study findings: Expanded clones were, on average, more numerous in CD8+ T cells than in CD4+.

For this clone: The target antigen is unknown.

Data came from immunoSEQ multiplex PCR; TCRdb stores just in-frame clones and leaves some out. The table lists around 60,000 clones, about 85% of them singletons. The CDR3 covers 8 residues. The V end was cut by 6 bases, the J end by 8 bases, with 4 bases between. Germline V lookup: CDR1 DFQATT, CDR2 SNEGSKA (reference sequence). The rearrangement links TRBV20-1 to TRBJ1-1, with no clear D. The clonotype originates from an adult with an advanced solid tumor such as melanoma, head and neck, liver or kidney cancer. Sequencing used CD4+ or CD8+ T cells sorted from blood, obtained in a trial of the OX40 agonist ivuxolimab. The DNA for the CDR3 is TGCAGTGCCAACGAAGCTTTCTTT. Translating it yields CSANEAFF.